The 3 T cell receptor beta chains in this list originate from one sample, sequenced in a study of OX40 agonist ivuxolimab in advanced cancers. TCRdb keeps only in-frame clones here, not all; method: immunoSEQ multiplex PCR. The data show about 49,000 clones, about 85% seen once. Sequences were derived from CD4+ or CD8+ T cells sorted from blood, sampled in a trial of the OX40 agonist ivuxolimab. These receptors were collected from an adult with an advanced solid tumor such as melanoma, head and neck, liver or kidney cancer.

The chain joins TRBV6-1 to TRBJ1-4, with unresolved D. CDR1 is MNHNS and CDR2 is SASEGT in the germline V gene. This CDR3 spans 15 amino acids. Trimming removed 6 bases from V and 5 bases from J, with 16 bases in between. CDR3 DNA sequence: TGTGCCAGCAGCGCGACTCGTTTCCCCAATGAAAAACTGTTTTTT. Translated, it gives CASSATRFPNEKLFF.

The rearrangement links TRBV4-3 to TRBJ2-2, with D hard to call. CDR1 is LGHNA and CDR2 is YSLEER in the germline V gene. The CDR3 has 15 residues. The V end was cut by 0 bases, the J end by 4 bases, with 9 bases between. Here the CDR3 reads CASSQDPLGTGELFF. For the CDR3, the DNA is TGCGCCAGCAGCCAAGACCCCCTAGGCACCGGGGAGCTGTTTTTT.

J is TRBJ1-5 and V is TRBV19; D not resolved. Trimming removed 6 bases from V and 6 bases from J, with 9 bases in between. Per the germline V gene, CDR1 is LNHDA and CDR2 is SQIVND (reference sequence). The CDR3 sequence is 12 residues long. Here the CDR3 reads CASREGGQPQHF. The CDR3 DNA sequence: TGTGCCAGTAGGGAGGGAGGTCAGCCCCAGCATTTT.